This T cell receptor beta chain was sequenced for a study of blood T cell repertoires in COVID-19. Whole-study context: Material from acute and convalescent COVID-19 was sourced from the United States, Italy and Spain. The analysed material was cDNA or gDNA that came from T cells, B-cell-depleted T cells, or PBMCs.

Produced via immunoSEQ multiplex PCR; TCRdb's table is partial and in-frame only. The top ten hold 2.5% to 3% of the sample, which has approximately 350,000 clones, 80% to 90% seen once. Sequencing input: peripheral blood. The source of this sequence is a man aged 30-40 years with active or convalescent COVID-19.

CDR3 sequence reads: CASSTQQQGAKETQYF. For the CDR3, the DNA is TGTGCCAGCAGCACACAACAACAGGGGGCAAAAGAGACCCAGTACTTC. The gene calls are TRBV11-3 and TRBJ2-5, with TRBD1 matching 9 bases. The germline V gene has CDR1 SGHNT and CDR2 YENEEA. The junction had 10 bases not matched to a gene; V was cut back by 5 bases and J by 3 bases. The CDR3 sequence is 16 residues long.